The rows below give T cell receptor beta chains drawn from one sample of a study of CD8 T cells in Susac syndrome. Using its own MiXCR run on the immunoSEQ multiplex PCR reads, TCRdb lists one record per CDR3 protein. The sample consists of approximately 120,000 distinct CDR3 sequences, 91% of them appearing once. Source material: CD8+ T cells from PBMCs. The origin of the receptors is a human donor with multiple sclerosis. The CDR3 runs from the conserved cysteine through the conserved F or W. The D gene is left open where the match is weak. Clone size, where shown, is once, few, many, or a class for clones that have expanded.

v_gene	j_gene	abundance	d_gene	CDR3aa	CDR3nt
TRBV11-3	TRBJ2-3	-	-	CASSLWGTDTQYF	TGTGCCAGCAGCTTATGGGGAACAGATACGCAGTATTTT
TRBV7-8	TRBJ2-3	-	-	CASSLLARPDTQYF	TGTGCCAGCAGCTTACTCGCACGTCCAGATACGCAGTATTTT
TRBV20-1	TRBJ1-2	-	-	CSALTEGNGYTF	TGCAGTGCCCTGACAGAGGGGAATGGCTACACCTTC
TRBV27	TRBJ2-7	-	-	CAGDHEQYF	TGTGCCGGGGACCACGAGCAGTACTTC
TRBV20-1	TRBJ2-7	-	-	CSAPGPLYEQYF	TGCAGTGCTCCCGGGCCCCTATACGAGCAGTACTTC
TRBV11-2	TRBJ2-1	-	-	CASSSTYSGEQFF	TGTGCCAGCAGTTCGACTTATTCCGGTGAGCAGTTCTTC
TRBV4-2	TRBJ2-3	-	-	CASSQGGTQYF	TGTGCCAGCAGCCAGGGTGGTACGCAGTATTTT
TRBV29-1	TRBJ1-1	-	-	CSGRANTEAFF	TGCAGCGGGCGGGCGAACACTGAAGCTTTCTTT
TRBV11-3	TRBJ2-1	-	-	CASRGIDNEQFF	TGTGCCAGCAGGGGCATAGACAATGAGCAGTTCTTC
TRBV2	TRBJ2-3	-	-	CASSGGHTTDTQYF	TGTGCCAGCAGTGGGGGACACACCACAGATACGCAGTATTTT
TRBV29-1	TRBJ1-1	-	-	CSVGPRDFMNTEAFF	TGCAGCGTCGGCCCCAGGGATTTCATGAACACTGAAGCTTTCTTT
TRBV29-1	TRBJ1-1	-	-	CSAGEPEAFF	TGCAGCGCCGGGGAACCTGAAGCTTTCTTT
TRBV6-5	TRBJ2-1	once	TRBD2	CASSYGGTSGINEQFF	TGTGCCAGCAGTTACGGGGGGACTAGCGGGATCAATGAGCAGTTCTTC
TRBV30	TRBJ2-3	-	TRBD2	CAWSGRLSGSADTQYF	TGTGCCTGGAGTGGGCGACTGAGCGGGAGTGCAGATACGCAGTATTTT
TRBV30	TRBJ1-5	-	-	CAWSVQSDSNQPQHF	TGTGCCTGGAGTGTACAGTCAGATAGCAATCAGCCCCAGCATTTT
TRBV21-1	TRBJ2-2	once	-	CASSKESDQNCTGELFF	TGTGCCAGCAGCAAAGAAAGCGACCAGAATTGCACCGGGGAGCTGTTTTTT
TRBV10-3	TRBJ2-5	-	TRBD2	CAISVSGVEETQYF	TGTGCCATCAGCGTTAGCGGGGTCGAGGAGACCCAGTACTTC
TRBV19	TRBJ1-1	-	-	CASSIPLGNTEAFF	TGTGCCAGTAGTATACCGTTAGGGAACACTGAAGCTTTCTTT
TRBV20-1	TRBJ2-7	-	TRBD1	CSARVFQGQSYEQYF	TGCAGTGCTAGAGTTTTTCAGGGACAGAGCTACGAGCAGTACTTC
TRBV29-1	TRBJ1-2	-	-	CSVNREDYGYTF	TGCAGCGTCAATCGGGAGGACTATGGCTACACCTTC
TRBV29-1	TRBJ2-6	-	-	CSGYISSGSGANVLTF	TGCAGCGGGTACATATCCAGCGGCTCTGGGGCCAACGTCCTGACTTTC
TRBV19	TRBJ2-7	-	TRBD1	CASSTSGTGYEQYF	TGTGCCAGTAGTACATCCGGGACAGGGTACGAGCAGTACTTC
TRBV3-1	TRBJ2-2	once	TRBD2	CASSQKTSGTGGELFF	TGTGCCAGCAGCCAAAAGACTAGCGGGACGGGCGGGGAGCTGTTTTTT
TRBV5-4	TRBJ2-7	-	-	CASSLELDEQYF	TGTGCCAGCAGCCTTGAGTTGGACGAGCAGTACTTC
TRBV9	TRBJ2-7	-	TRBD2	CASSVGTSGLGEQYF	TGTGCCAGCAGCGTAGGGACGTCGGGACTAGGGGAGCAGTACTTC
TRBV19	TRBJ2-2	-	-	CASSSGAGELFF	TGTGCCAGTAGTTCGGGAGCCGGGGAGCTGTTTTTT
TRBV4-1	TRBJ2-7	-	-	CASSPGHSTYEQYF	TGCGCCAGCAGCCCGGGACACTCGACCTACGAGCAGTACTTC
TRBV5-6	TRBJ2-2	-	-	CASSRDRWNTGELFF	TGTGCCAGCAGTCGAGACAGATGGAACACCGGGGAGCTGTTTTTT
TRBV3-1	TRBJ1-5	-	-	CASSRAAYSNQPQHF	TGTGCCAGCAGCAGGGCAGCGTATAGCAATCAGCCCCAGCATTTT
TRBV12-3/TRBV12-4	TRBJ2-7	-	TRBD1	CASSLPSGTGTDEQYF	TGTGCCAGCAGTCTCCCATCCGGGACAGGGACGGACGAGCAGTACTTC
TRBV6-2/TRBV6-3	TRBJ2-1	-	-	CASSYPYFDTDNEQFF	TGTGCCAGCAGTTACCCTTATTTTGATACTGACAATGAGCAGTTCTTC
TRBV4-1	TRBJ2-7	-	TRBD1	CASSQDRGQGYEQYF	TGCGCCAGCAGCCAAGATCGAGGACAGGGCTACGAGCAGTACTTC
TRBV7-9	TRBJ1-4	-	-	CASIPSLGANEKLFF	TGTGCCAGCATCCCGAGCCTGGGGGCGAATGAAAAACTGTTTTTT
TRBV5-4	TRBJ2-7	-	-	CASSFGLASPYEQYF	TGTGCCAGCAGCTTTGGTTTGGCAAGTCCCTACGAGCAGTACTTC
TRBV29-1	TRBJ2-7	-	TRBD1	CSAVTGGRYEQYF	TGCAGCGCCGTAACAGGGGGCAGGTACGAGCAGTACTTC
TRBV19	TRBJ1-1	-	-	CASSIGGGTEAFF	TGTGCCAGTAGTATAGGGGGGGGTACTGAAGCTTTCTTT
TRBV27	TRBJ2-7	-	-	CASSSDGYEQYF	TGTGCCAGCAGTTCAGACGGATACGAGCAGTACTTC
TRBV6-2/TRBV6-3	TRBJ1-1	-	-	CASSYEAPTEAFF	TGTGCCAGCAGTTACGAAGCCCCCACTGAAGCTTTCTTT
TRBV27	TRBJ2-3	-	TRBD1	CASSSLPGQERTDTQYF	TGTGCCAGCAGTTCGCTACCCGGACAGGAAAGGACAGATACGCAGTATTTT
TRBV9	TRBJ2-2	-	-	CASSVVGSGGAGELFF	TGTGCCAGCAGCGTAGTTGGTAGCGGCGGGGCCGGGGAGCTGTTTTTT
TRBV27	TRBJ2-2	-	-	CASKRITGELFF	TGTGCCAGTAAAAGGATCACCGGGGAGCTGTTTTTT
TRBV12-3/TRBV12-4	TRBJ1-1	-	TRBD1	CASAQTGEAAFF	TGTGCCAGCGCCCAGACAGGGGAGGCAGCTTTCTTT
TRBV20-1	TRBJ1-2	-	TRBD1	CSARVGTGWGDYGYTF	TGCAGTGCTAGAGTCGGGACAGGTTGGGGGGACTATGGCTACACCTTC
TRBV29-1	TRBJ1-2	-	-	CSVDTGTLHGYTF	TGCAGCGTCGATACCGGGACCCTACACGGCTACACCTTC
TRBV19	TRBJ2-1	-	-	CASSIGGNNEQFF	TGTGCCAGTAGTATAGGTGGGAACAATGAGCAGTTCTTC
TRBV5-1	TRBJ2-1	-	-	CASSLWSSNEQFF	TGCGCCAGCAGCTTGTGGTCTAGCAATGAGCAGTTCTTC
TRBV28	TRBJ2-7	-	TRBD2	CASRATLAIYEQYF	TGTGCCAGCAGGGCCACACTAGCGATCTACGAGCAGTACTTC
TRBV6-6	TRBJ1-2	-	-	CASTSGGGYTF	TGTGCCAGCACCTCCGGGGGTGGCTACACCTTC
TRBV28	TRBJ2-5	-	-	CASIPGMGETQYF	TGTGCCAGCATTCCAGGGATGGGCGAGACCCAGTACTTC
TRBV7-2	TRBJ1-4	-	TRBD1	CASSLGDRENEKLFF	TGTGCCAGCAGCTTAGGGGACAGGGAGAATGAAAAACTGTTTTTT